Below are 28 T cell receptor beta chains sequenced from a single sample in a study of technical replicates of blood from several donors. Assay used: immunoSEQ multiplex PCR; TCRdb lists only in-frame clones, some missing. The sample shows over 50,000 clones, 95% to 98% of them seen only once. The sample was T cells isolated from PBMCs. All receptors come from a human donor in good health.

The J gene is TRBJ2-5, the V gene TRBV25-1; D perhaps matches TRBD2 (5 bases). CDR3 length: 14 residues. CDR1 is MGHDK and CDR2 is SYGVNS in the germline V gene. V was trimmed by 2 bases and J by 4 bases, leaving 11 bases between them. Here the CDR3 reads CASSEGGTRETQYF. CDR3 nucleotides: TGTGCCAGCAGTGAAGGAGGCACCCGAGAGACCCAGTACTTC.

The chain employs TRBV11-2 and TRBJ2-7, with D possibly being TRBD2 (7 bases). The CDR3 runs to 16 residues. Germline V lookup: CDR1 SGHAT, CDR2 FQNNGV. With 2 bases removed from V and 6 bases from J, the gap between germline ends came to 20 bases. CDR3 sequence (DNA): TGTGCCAGCAGCTTAATTCGGGGGGCGCGAGGAGGCGAGCAGTACTTC. This codes for CASSLIRGARGGEQYF.

The chain carries TRBV19 and TRBJ1-3; TRBD1 matches 9 bases. V was clipped by 6 bases and J by 2 bases; unmatched bases: 2. This CDR3 contains 14 residues. Germline V CDR1 and CDR2: LNHDA, SQIVND (reference sequence). The CDR3: CASRDRGPGNTIYF. CDR3 nucleotides: TGTGCCAGTAGGGACAGGGGACCTGGAAACACCATATATTTT.

On this clone itself: The junction departs from the called germline gene at one end, perhaps through a read error. The chain combines TRBV27 with TRBJ2-2, with D possibly matching TRBD2 (7 bases). The CDR3 has 15 amino acids. CDR1 and CDR2 from the germline V gene are MNHEY and SMNVEV (reference sequence). The CDR3 DNA reads as TGTGCCAGCAGTTGGGGGGGCGAAGGCACCCGGGAGCTGTTTTTT. Its translation is CASSWGGEGTRELFF.

The CDR3 is CASSIAGTGSGEQFF. For the CDR3, the DNA is TGCGCCAGCAGCATAGCCGGGACAGGGTCGGGTGAGCAGTTCTTC. The V gene is TRBV5-1, the J gene TRBJ2-1, with 9 nucleotides matching TRBD1. V lost 4 bases and J lost 9; bases outside the gene matches: 11. This CDR3 spans 15 amino acids. Germline V lookup: CDR1 SGHRS, CDR2 YFSETQ.

The sample holds one count of this clone. The genes are TRBV6-1 and TRBJ2-3; TRBD1 is a possible D gene (5 bases). The CDR3 has 14 amino acids. Looked up from germline, CDR1 is MNHNS and CDR2 is SASEGT. The V and J ends lost 4 bases and 2 bases respectively, with 10 bases between them. CDR3 protein: CASSVGVVTDTQYF. CDR3 nucleotide sequence: TGTGCCAGCAGTGTAGGGGTGGTCACAGATACGCAGTATTTT.

The rearrangement links TRBV19 to TRBJ1-2, with TRBD1 identical over 9 bases. This CDR3 is built from 14 residues. Trimming at V came to 5 bases and at J to 2 bases, leaving 3 bases not matched to a gene. Per the germline V gene, CDR1 is LNHDA and CDR2 is SQIVND (reference sequence). The CDR3 loop reads CASSSGTGNYGYTF. The CDR3 region has the DNA TGTGCCAGTAGTTCCGGGACAGGGAACTATGGCTACACCTTC.

V and J are TRBV5-1 and TRBJ2-1; 10 nucleotides line up with TRBD1. Germline-derived CDR1 and CDR2 are SGHRS and YFSETQ. V shed 7 bases, J shed 3 bases, and the junction held 4 bases outside the gene matches. The CDR3 runs 14 residues. The DNA for the CDR3 is TGCGCCAGCCGACAGGGGGCGCTCTACAATGAGCAGTTCTTC. Protein product: CASRQGALYNEQFF.

The gene calls are TRBV28 and TRBJ1-5; no definite D call. Trimming took off 10 bases at V and 6 bases at J, with 19 bases between the two ends. The CDR3 is 14 residues long. Germline V gene data show CDR1 as MDHEN and CDR2 as SYDVKM. DNA of the CDR3: TGTGCCACCGGGGTCTCAGCGCTTTCTCAGCCCCAGCATTTT. Translating it yields CATGVSALSQPQHF.

V and J are TRBV9 and TRBJ2-5, with 12 nucleotides matching TRBD2. J lost 7 bases, V lost 3 bases, and 16 bases had no gene match. The CDR3 extends over 18 amino acids. Germline lookup yields CDR1 SGDLS and CDR2 YYNGEE. CDR3 nucleotide sequence: TGTGCCAGCAGCGAGGGTGCTAGCGGGGGGGGCCTGTTCGGGACCCAGTACTTC. Its protein product is CASSEGASGGGLFGTQYF.

V is TRBV11-2 and J is TRBJ2-5; possible D gene TRBD1, 5 bases. The germline V gene encodes CDR1 SGHAT and CDR2 FQNNGV. V lost 1 base, J lost 1 base, and 7 bases lay in between. CDR3 length equals 14 residues. For the CDR3, the DNA is TGTGCCAGCAGCTTAGCTGGGGCCCAAGAGACCCAGTACTTC. Protein sequence: CASSLAGAQETQYF.

The rearrangement links TRBV9 to TRBJ1-1; 9 bases are a match to TRBD1. CDR1 is SGDLS and CDR2 is YYNGEE in the germline V gene. The CDR3 has 15 amino acids. V lost 2 bases and J lost 3; bases outside the gene matches: 5. The CDR3 sequence: CASSVKTGGYTEAFF. DNA for the CDR3: TGTGCCAGCAGCGTTAAGACAGGGGGATACACTGAAGCTTTCTTT.

The chain links TRBV27 to TRBJ2-7; 7 bases agree with TRBD2. This CDR3 spans 14 amino acids. In germline, CDR1 is MNHEY, CDR2 SMNVEV (reference sequence). The junction had 6 bases not matched to a gene; V was cut back by 3 bases and J by 4 bases. CDR3 in DNA: TGTGCCAGCAGTTTGGGGGGGAGATTATACGAGCAGTACTTC. Its translation is CASSLGGRLYEQYF.

In DNA, the CDR3 is TGTGCCAGCAGAGCTACCTTGAGACGAGGGGGCGCCAGGGAGACCCAGTACTTC. Its protein is CASRATLRRGGARETQYF. This chain uses TRBV27 with TRBJ2-5, with 7 bases matching TRBD1. V dropped 6 bases and J dropped 5; count of bases not matched to a gene: 21. The CDR3 extends over 18 amino acids. The germline CDR1 and CDR2 sequences are MNHEY and SMNVEV (reference sequence).

This clone has only one observation. The chain links TRBV4-1 to TRBJ1-3; D gene unclear. With 0 bases removed from V and 0 bases from J, the gap between germline ends came to 6 bases. This CDR3 is built from 15 residues. The V gene's germline CDR1 is MGHRA and CDR2 YSYEKL. For the CDR3, the DNA is TGCGCCAGCAGCCAAGAAAGCGGCTCTGGAAACACCATATATTTT. Translating gives CASSQESGSGNTIYF.

The chain links TRBV28 to TRBJ1-1; D uncertain. Trimming took 4 bases from V and 0 from J, leaving 21 bases between them. The CDR3 covers 18 residues. Germline V lookup: CDR1 MDHEN, CDR2 SYDVKM. This CDR3 reads CASSSGGGLGRMNTEAFF. The CDR3 DNA is TGTGCCAGCAGTTCTGGTGGAGGGTTGGGTCGAATGAACACTGAAGCTTTCTTT.

The gene calls are TRBV7-8 and TRBJ2-2; a possible D gene is TRBD1 (6 bases). The germline V gene encodes CDR1 SGHVS and CDR2 FQNEAQ. The V end lost 5 bases, the J end lost 2 bases, and 18 bases lay between the germline ends. CDR3 length: 17 residues. DNA for the CDR3: TGTGCCAGCAGCCCCCTACAGGGAATATACAACACCGGGGAGCTGTTTTTT. Its protein is CASSPLQGIYNTGELFF.

The chain uses TRBV11-3 and TRBJ1-1, with D possibly being TRBD1 (6 bases). CDR3 length equals 14 residues. CDR1 SGHNT and CDR2 YENEEA come from the germline V gene. The germline V and J ends were trimmed by 5 bases and 0 bases, with 10 bases remaining between them. This CDR3 reads CASSPRGLNTEAFF. The CDR3 DNA follows: TGTGCCAGCAGCCCCAGGGGTCTGAACACTGAAGCTTTCTTT.

This chain joins TRBV14 and TRBJ2-7, with a tentative D call TRBD1 (5 bases). Between the trimmed V and J ends, which lost 0 bases and 4 bases, there was a span of 16 bases. Germline CDR1 is SGHDN and CDR2 is FVKESK. This CDR3 is built from 16 residues. As DNA, the CDR3 is TGTGCCAGCAGCCAAGAAGTTTGGGGCGCTTTGTACGAGCAGTACTTC. Its protein product is CASSQEVWGALYEQYF. The variable domain in full, with the rest retrieved from reference TRBV14 and TRBJ2-7, is EAGVTQFPSHSVIEKGQTVTLRCDPISGHDNLYWYRRVMGKEIKFLLHFVKESKQDESGMPNNRFLAERTGGTYSTLKVQPAELEDSGVYFCASSQEVWGALYEQYFGPGTRLTVT.

J is TRBJ2-7 and V is TRBV29-1; D remains unclear. Germline V gene lookup returns CDR1 SQVTM and CDR2 ANQGSEA. The CDR3 is 13 amino acids. The germline V and J ends were trimmed by 4 bases and 1 base, with 11 bases remaining between them. CDR3 in amino acids: CSVVLSGSYEQYF. The CDR3 DNA sequence: TGCAGCGTTGTACTCTCGGGTTCCTACGAGCAGTACTTC.

This chain links TRBV5-4 with TRBJ2-3; TRBD2 might be the D (6 bases). The CDR3 consists of 16 residues. The germline CDR1 and CDR2 sequences are SGHNT and YYREEE (reference sequence). The V end lost 4 bases, the J end lost 1 base, and 16 bases lay between the germline ends. DNA of the CDR3: TGTGCCAGCAGCCCAGGCGGGCGGGGTGGCACAGATACGCAGTATTTT. Amino acids: CASSPGGRGGTDTQYF. Full variable domain (rest looked up from reference TRBV5-4 and TRBJ2-3): ETGVTQSPTHLIKTRGQQVTLRCSSQSGHNTVSWYQQALGQGPQFIFQYYREEENGRGNFPPRFSGLQFPNYSSELNVNALELDDSALYLCASSPGGRGGTDTQYFGPGTRLTVL.

The chain couples TRBV6-5 to TRBJ1-6; maybe TRBD1 (5 bases). Germline V gives CDR1 MNHEY, CDR2 SVGAGI. Trimming cost V 8 bases and J 7 bases, with 12 bases left between them. The CDR3 totals 13 residues. CDR3 sequence (DNA): TGTGCCAGCCGACAGCAAGTAAATTCACCCCTCCACTTT. This gives the protein CASRQQVNSPLHF.

This sequence joins TRBV5-4 and TRBJ2-5, with TRBD2 identical over 8 bases. The V gene end was trimmed by 0 bases and the J gene end by 2 bases; junction bases not matched to a gene: 6. The CDR3 sequence is 16 residues long. The germline gives CDR1 SGHNT, CDR2 YYREEE (reference sequence). The CDR3 region has the DNA TGTGCCAGCAGCTTGGCGGGGGGGTTGGGACAAGAGACCCAGTACTTC. Its protein is CASSLAGGLGQETQYF.

The CDR3 DNA reads as TGTGCCACCAGCAGTGGGGACAGGGGCCTCTATGGCTACACCTTC. This translates into CATSSGDRGLYGYTF. The V call is TRBV15, the J call TRBJ1-2; the match to TRBD1 covers 10 bases. Per the germline V gene, CDR1 is LNHNV and CDR2 is YYDKDF (reference sequence). With 3 bases clipped from V and 4 bases from J, the junction kept 5 bases outside the gene matches. The length of the CDR3 is 15 residues.

The gene calls are TRBV5-1 and TRBJ2-3; the D gene is possibly TRBD2 (6 bases). Germline CDR1 is SGHRS and CDR2 is YFSETQ. The CDR3 runs 14 residues. V gave up 5 bases and J gave up 5 bases, with 15 bases separating them. The DNA of the CDR3 is TGCGCCAGCAGGGCTAGCGAGGGAAGAGATACGCAGTATTTT. Encoded protein: CASRASEGRDTQYF.

V is TRBV4-2 and J is TRBJ2-7, with D unresolved. Germline CDR1 and CDR2: LGHNA and YNFKEQ. The V end was cut by 1 base, the J end by 4 bases, with 11 bases between. CDR3 length equals 14 residues. CDR3 DNA: TGTGCCAGCAGCCAAGTCGATTCGAGTTACGAGCAGTACTTC. Its protein product is CASSQVDSSYEQYF.

The CDR3 DNA reads as TGTGCCAGCAGCGTAGGCGAGTGGGGGGGCTACGAGCAGTACTTC. Translated, it gives CASSVGEWGGYEQYF. The chain couples TRBV9 to TRBJ2-7; 7 positions agree with TRBD2. V trimming: 0 bases; J trimming: 3 bases; junction bases outside the gene matches: 6. This CDR3 comprises 15 residues. Germline lookup yields CDR1 SGDLS and CDR2 YYNGEE.

The gene calls are TRBV10-3 and TRBJ2-7; TRBD1 agrees at 11 bases. The germline V gene encodes CDR1 ENHRY and CDR2 SYGVKD. The J segment lost 3 bases and the V segment lost 6 bases, leaving 4 bases of the junction unmatched. The CDR3 extends over 14 amino acids. In DNA form, the CDR3 reads TGTGCCATCAGACCCGGGACAGGGGGCTACGAGCAGTACTTC. As protein: CAIRPGTGGYEQYF.